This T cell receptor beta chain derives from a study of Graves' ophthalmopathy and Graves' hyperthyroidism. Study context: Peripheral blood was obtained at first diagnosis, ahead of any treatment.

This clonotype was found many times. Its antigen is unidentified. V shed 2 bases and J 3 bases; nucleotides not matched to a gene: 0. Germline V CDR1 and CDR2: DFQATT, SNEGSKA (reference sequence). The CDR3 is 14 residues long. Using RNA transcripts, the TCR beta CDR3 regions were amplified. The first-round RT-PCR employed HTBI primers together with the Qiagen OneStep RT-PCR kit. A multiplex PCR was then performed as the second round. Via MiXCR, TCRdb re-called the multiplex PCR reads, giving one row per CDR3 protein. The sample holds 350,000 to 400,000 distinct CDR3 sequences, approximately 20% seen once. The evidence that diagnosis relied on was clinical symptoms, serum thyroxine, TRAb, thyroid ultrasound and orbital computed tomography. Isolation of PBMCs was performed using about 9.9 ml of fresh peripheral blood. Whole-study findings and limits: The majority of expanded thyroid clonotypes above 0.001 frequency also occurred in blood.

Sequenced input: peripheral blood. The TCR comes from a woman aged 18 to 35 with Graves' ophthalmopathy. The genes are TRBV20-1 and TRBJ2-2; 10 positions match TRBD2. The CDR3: CSARLAGDTGELFF. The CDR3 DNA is TGCAGTGCTAGACTAGCGGGAGACACCGGGGAGCTGTTTTTT.